One sample yielded the 20 T cell receptor beta chains listed below, sequenced in a study of human T cells and chemical hapten exposure. TCRdb called the RACE reads again in MiXCR, with one record for every CDR3 protein. There are around 130,000 distinct CDR3 sequences in the sample; around 11% occur only once, and over 2% lies in the top ten. Time point defined: patch test 3, about 24 weeks after DPC sensitization. Treatment: therapeutic diphenylcyclopropenone sensitization with weekly scalp DPC. The sequences come from whole blood, collected in connection with sensitization to the hapten diphenylcyclopropenone (DPC). These receptors were taken from a woman in her fifties or sixties with alopecia areata. Some clones in this sample may be carry-over from other donors' samples.

The genes are TRBV7-9 and TRBJ2-6; 9 bases match TRBD1. The J segment lost 1 base and the V segment lost 1 base, leaving 5 bases of the junction unmatched. The CDR3 runs to 18 residues. Per germline, CDR1 SEHNR and CDR2 FQNEAQ (reference sequence). CDR3 sequence (DNA): TGTGCCAGCAGCTTAGTGGGACAGGGAAAGTCTGGGGCCAACGTCCTGACTTTC. This sequence encodes CASSLVGQGKSGANVLTF.

This clonotype was observed a few times. This sequence joins TRBV7-9 and TRBJ2-7, with TRBD2 identical over 9 bases. The CDR3 has 13 residues. J was trimmed by 5 bases and V by 6 bases; bases with no gene match: 5. CDR1 is SEHNR, CDR2 FQNEAQ, per germline (reference sequence). CDR3 sequence: CASRAGLANEQYF. For the CDR3, the DNA is TGTGCCAGCAGAGCGGGACTAGCCAACGAGCAGTACTTC. The full variable domain, its missing parts supplied by reference TRBV7-9 and TRBJ2-7, is DTGVSQNPRHKITKRGQNVTFRCDPISEHNRLYWYRQTLGQGPEFLTYFQNEAQLEKSRLLSDRFSAERPKGSFSTLEIQRTEQGDSAMYLCASRAGLANEQYFGPGTRLTVT.

This clonotype was seen a handful of times. V usage is TRBV15 and J usage is TRBJ2-2; D is uncertain. Germline V CDR1 and CDR2: LNHNV, YYDKDF (reference sequence). CDR3 length: 13 amino acids. V was clipped by 0 bases and J by 5 bases, with 4 bases between them. The CDR3 nucleotides read TGTGCCACCAGCAGAGAGGGTACCGGGGAGCTGTTTTTT. Translated: CATSREGTGELFF.

A few counts support this clonotype. The chain combines TRBV27 with TRBJ2-7; 9 bases agree with TRBD1. This CDR3 spans 16 amino acids. Germline CDR1 is MNHEY and CDR2 is SMNVEV (reference sequence). Trimming at V came to 2 bases and at J to 3 bases, leaving 8 bases not matched to a gene. In DNA form, the CDR3 reads TGTGCCAGCAGTTTAGGGCCACACAGGGGGCACTACGAGCAGTACTTC. It yields the protein CASSLGPHRGHYEQYF.

This clonotype appeared a few times. The chain joins TRBV18 to TRBJ1-6; D is unresolved. The V gene lost 2 bases and the J gene lost 7 bases, with 3 bases spanning the gap. The CDR3 totals 12 residues. CDR1 KGHSH and CDR2 LQKENI come from the germline V gene. The DNA for the CDR3 is TGTGCCAGCTCACCATCGAATTCACCCCTCCACTTT. Its translation: CASSPSNSPLHF.

This clonotype has at least ten counts. This sequence joins TRBV20-1 and TRBJ2-3; TRBD2 matches at 7 bases. The CDR3 spans 16 residues. V lost 0 bases to trimming and J lost 1 base; unmatched junction nucleotides: 7. Germline-derived CDR1 and CDR2 are DFQATT and SNEGSKA (reference sequence). The CDR3 region has the DNA TGCAGTGCTAGAGATAGCAGGCTAGCGGGCACAGATACGCAGTATTTT. This codes for CSARDSRLAGTDTQYF.

V usage is TRBV4-3 and J usage is TRBJ1-1; D ambiguous. In germline, CDR1 is LGHNA, CDR2 YSLEER. This CDR3 spans 13 amino acids. V dropped 5 bases and J dropped 7 bases, with 14 bases sitting between them. The CDR3 coding sequence is TGCGCCAGCAGCTCGCCCCGACTGGATGAAGCTTTCTTT. It is translated as CASSSPRLDEAFF.

DNA of the CDR3: TGTGCCAGCACCCCGCGACTAGCGGGAGGGTTCCCCTACGAGCAGTACTTC. As protein: CASTPRLAGGFPYEQYF. The chain couples TRBV6-2 or TRBV6-3 to TRBJ2-7, with 14 bases lining up with TRBD2. CDR1 is MNHEY and CDR2 is SVGEGT in the germline V gene. V lost 7 bases, J lost 2 bases, and 10 bases stayed unmatched. The CDR3 is 17 residues long.

This clonotype was recorded many times. V and J are TRBV15 and TRBJ1-4; TRBD1 is a possible D gene (5 bases). This CDR3 spans 16 amino acids. V was trimmed by 0 bases and J by 5 bases, leaving 13 bases between them. Looked up from germline, CDR1 is LNHNV and CDR2 is YYDKDF (reference sequence). CDR3 DNA sequence: TGTGCCACCAGCAGAGATACGACGGGGCGGAATGAAAAACTGTTTTTT. It yields the protein CATSRDTTGRNEKLFF.

This clonotype came up a few times. The chain combines TRBV5-1 with TRBJ2-5, with 12 positions matching TRBD2. Trimming removed 4 bases from V and 6 bases from J; junction bases left unmatched: 7. Germline CDR1 SGHRS, CDR2 YFSETQ. This CDR3 contains 15 residues. The DNA for the CDR3 is TGCGCCAGCAGCCCCACTAGCGGGAGGCTTAAGACCCAGTACTTC. Translated, it gives CASSPTSGRLKTQYF.

This clonotype was seen more than once but under ten times. V gene TRBV12-5 combines with J gene TRBJ2-3; a weak D match, TRBD2 (6 bases). CDR1 LGHNT and CDR2 FRNRAP come from the germline V gene. The CDR3 has 14 amino acids. The germline V and J ends were trimmed by 5 bases and 8 bases, with 17 bases remaining between them. The CDR3 nucleotides are TGTGCTAGTGGTCCCGGACTAACCCGTGGTACGCAGTATTTT. Protein sequence: CASGPGLTRGTQYF.

This clonotype was seen a handful of times. The chain links TRBV7-2 to TRBJ1-1, with TRBD1 as a possible D gene (5 bases). V dropped 2 bases and J dropped 0 bases, with 10 bases sitting between them. The CDR3 is made up of 15 amino acids. CDR1 SGHTA and CDR2 FQGNSA come from the germline V gene. The CDR3: CASSLQGPMNTEAFF. The CDR3, as DNA: TGTGCCAGCAGCTTACAGGGCCCAATGAACACTGAAGCTTTCTTT.

V usage is TRBV3-1 and J usage is TRBJ2-7; the D is unclear. From germline, CDR1 is LGHDT and CDR2 YNNKEL (reference sequence). Trimming pared 4 bases from V and 1 base from J, leaving 11 bases between. This CDR3 is built from 14 residues. The CDR3 region has the DNA TGTGCCAGCAGCCCCCCTCGCCATTCCTACGAGCAGTACTTC. It encodes CASSPPRHSYEQYF.

This clonotype has more than one count but fewer than ten. This sequence joins TRBV10-3 and TRBJ2-3; D unresolved. The V gene's germline CDR1 is ENHRY and CDR2 SYGVKD. CDR3 length: 14 residues. Trimming stripped 6 bases from V and 1 base from J, with 11 bases between. The CDR3 DNA reads as TGTGCCATCAGAGTGGGCGGAGGCACAGATACGCAGTATTTT. Protein: CAIRVGGGTDTQYF.

This chain links TRBV30 with TRBJ2-3, with 7 bases matching TRBD1. The length of the CDR3 is 13 residues. Germline CDR1 GTSNPN, CDR2 SVGIG (reference sequence). After removal of 7 bases from V and 1 base from J, the junction contained 5 bases not matched to a gene. The CDR3 sequence is CASYRGRTDTQYF. The CDR3 DNA reads TGTGCCTCCTACAGGGGACGCACAGATACGCAGTATTTT.

This clonotype occurred many times. The chain uses TRBV12-3 or TRBV12-4 and TRBJ2-3; no definite D call. The CDR3 extends over 13 amino acids. V lost 3 bases and J 5 bases, leaving 9 bases between the germline ends. The CDR3 nucleotides are TGTGCCAGCAGTTTTAGTAGGGTAGATACGCAGTATTTT. Encoded protein: CASSFSRVDTQYF.

Remarks on this clonotype: Likely a read error: the CDR3 ends without its conserved phenylalanine or tryptophan. CDR3 loop: CASGGVGEQFI. CDR3 DNA: TGTGCCAGCGGAGGGGTTGGTGAGCAGTTCATC. This chain connects TRBV7-9 to TRBJ2-1; weak D call: TRBD2 (6 bases). The ends were cut back, 8 bases at V and 9 bases at J, with 11 bases in the middle. Looked up from germline, CDR1 is SEHNR and CDR2 is FQNEAQ (reference sequence). This CDR3 contains 11 residues.

This clonotype was counted only a few times. This rearrangement joins TRBV5-1 to TRBJ2-1, with 8 bases aligning to TRBD2. The CDR3 runs 15 residues. Germline values: CDR1 SGHRS, CDR2 YFSETQ. Germline trimming cut 5 bases from V and 8 bases from J; bases unmatched to any gene: 12. The CDR3 here is CASRASGHGVDEQFF. CDR3 sequence (DNA): TGCGCCAGCAGGGCTAGCGGGCATGGGGTCGATGAGCAGTTCTTC.

The V and J genes are TRBV13 and TRBJ2-7; no firm D call. The germline V gene has CDR1 PRHDT and CDR2 FYEKMQ (reference sequence). CDR3 length: 13 residues. V lost 4 bases to trimming and J lost 7 bases, with 14 bases between them. Written as DNA, the CDR3 is TGTGCCAGCAGCTACGGGCCTGGGAAGGAGCAGTACTTC. It yields the protein CASSYGPGKEQYF.

This clonotype was detected a few times. The V gene is TRBV3-1, the J gene TRBJ2-7, with D uncertain. Per the germline V gene, CDR1 is LGHDT and CDR2 is YNNKEL (reference sequence). The CDR3 contains 13 residues. Between the trimmed V and J ends, which lost 1 base and 5 bases, there was a span of 9 bases. The CDR3 DNA follows: TGTGCCAGCAGCCAAGGCACGATAGACGAGCAGTACTTC. This codes for CASSQGTIDEQYF.